The source of this T cell receptor beta chain is a study of human T cells and chemical hapten exposure (dated by TCRdb to 2020 to 2023). With respect to the entire study: For sensitization, 2% DPC in acetone was applied to an approximately 2 cm by approximately 2 cm area of upper inner arm skin. Patients additionally received weekly therapeutic DPC doses to the scalp throughout the roughly 25-week study period. Patch testing was done on the upper back using Finn chambers containing 0.01% DPC, and results were scored after 6 days according to International Contact Dermatitis Research Group standards. The mostly female patient cohort included alopecia areata with under or over 50% scalp involvement, alopecia totalis and alopecia universalis. Libraries were pooled for sequencing, and variation in per-sample TCR yields was attributed mainly to small differences in library volumes within the pool. The study tracked peripheral blood TCR repertoire changes in vivo during primary and secondary sensitization to the hapten diphenylcyclopropenone (DPC) in alopecia patients. Patient blood was sampled pre-sensitization (week 0) and at 2, 6 and about 24 weeks after DPC sensitization. For TCR sequencing, blood came from twenty-nine alopecia patients at anywhere from one to four time points (pre-sensitization, 2, 6 and 24 weeks).

Libraries were constructed by RACE. The run used a NextSeq 500. Library preparation attached unique molecular identifiers to individual cDNA molecules for quantitative, reproducible TCR counting. From each blood RNA sample, both TCR alpha and TCR beta chains were sequenced. The study's processing was this. The median number of TCRs per sample was over 95,000, ranging from about 20,000 to 750,000. V, J and CDR3 annotation of the TCR reads was carried out using the Decombinator software suite. For the PS versus PT1 abundance plots, all samples were subsampled to the same number of TCRs (28,000). Expanded TCRs were defined as absent before sensitization and observed at least eight times at the 2-week time point. Clones were called with MiXCR by TCRdb after fastp trimmed the public reads at Q25, and only in-frame beta chains were retained. One record per CDR3 amino acid sequence lists the most common genes and DNA. The V and J calls here are based on TCRdb, not the publication. Counted in this sample were 90,000 or so distinct CDR3 sequences; 8.5% of them appeared once. The top ten clones comprise 2.5% to 3% of the sample.

This sample's time point label indicates: pre-sensitization, week 0. The treatment or condition label, read with the paper, signifies: therapeutic diphenylcyclopropenone sensitization with weekly scalp DPC. At each patch-test visit, blood was drawn before the patch test was applied. Patients were considered eligible if aged 18 to 70, diagnosed with alopecia and deemed suitable for DPC therapy, and patients were excluded if pregnant. Unfractionated whole blood was collected in Tempus Blood RNA tubes, and total RNA was extracted from that blood. Study-wide conclusions, independent of this receptor: The number of PT1 expanded TCRs positively correlated with patch test score, significant at thresholds 8, 16 and 32 but not 4. Repeated subsampling changed both the strength of the expansion versus patch-test correlation and the threshold at which the correlation became significant. Alopecia, a presumed autoimmune disease, was present in all patients, so the immune response of the patients might differ from that of healthy individuals. DPC sensitization did not change how many TCRs were above 1 in 1000 frequency, and no evidence was found of alterations in global repertoire structure. Compared with pre-sensitization or healthy control sets, expanded TCRs formed significantly more large CDR3 similarity clusters, which is consistent with antigen-driven responses.

Relative to germline, V is 1 base shorter and J is 3 bases shorter, with 10 bases between their ends. Sequences DFQATT (CDR1) and SNEGSKA (CDR2) are obtained from the germline V gene (reference sequence). From the cysteine up to the phenylalanine, the CDR3 has a length of 13 residues. Just the 39-base CDR3 DNA is kept, in frame starting at base 1. Details on this clonotype: Its antigen remains undetermined. No clone much larger than this one lies a single base away; base qualities are absent.

The receptor was isolated from a man aged 35-49 years with alopecia areata. Some clones in this sample may be carry-over from other donors' samples. The chain joins TRBV20-1 to TRBJ2-7, with the D gene not confidently named. Source: whole blood, taken in connection with sensitization to the hapten diphenylcyclopropenone (DPC). The CDR3 region has the sequence CSARGGQLYEQYF. The sequenced DNA: TGCAGTGCTAGAGGTGGGCAGCTCTACGAGCAGTACTTC.